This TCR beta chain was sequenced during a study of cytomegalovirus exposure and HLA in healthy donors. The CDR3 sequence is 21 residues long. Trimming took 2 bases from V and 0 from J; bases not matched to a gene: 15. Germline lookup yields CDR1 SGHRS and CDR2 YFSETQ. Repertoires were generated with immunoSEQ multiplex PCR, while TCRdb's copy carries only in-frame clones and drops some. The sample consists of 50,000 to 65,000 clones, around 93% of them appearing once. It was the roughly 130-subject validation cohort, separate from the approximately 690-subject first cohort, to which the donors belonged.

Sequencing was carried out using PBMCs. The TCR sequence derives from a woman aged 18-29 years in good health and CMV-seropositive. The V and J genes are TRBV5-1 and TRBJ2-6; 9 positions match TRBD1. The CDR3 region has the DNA TGCGCCAGCAGCTTTGAAGGGCGCCCACCGGGACAGGGCTCTGGGGCCAACGTCCTGACTTTC. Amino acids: CASSFEGRPPGQGSGANVLTF. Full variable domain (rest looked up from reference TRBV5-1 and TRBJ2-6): KAGVTQTPRYLIKTRGQQVTLSCSPISGHRSVSWYQQTPGQGLQFLFEYFSETQRNKGNFPGRFSGRQFSNSRSEMNVSTLELGDSALYLCASSFEGRPPGQGSGANVLTFGAGSRLTVL.